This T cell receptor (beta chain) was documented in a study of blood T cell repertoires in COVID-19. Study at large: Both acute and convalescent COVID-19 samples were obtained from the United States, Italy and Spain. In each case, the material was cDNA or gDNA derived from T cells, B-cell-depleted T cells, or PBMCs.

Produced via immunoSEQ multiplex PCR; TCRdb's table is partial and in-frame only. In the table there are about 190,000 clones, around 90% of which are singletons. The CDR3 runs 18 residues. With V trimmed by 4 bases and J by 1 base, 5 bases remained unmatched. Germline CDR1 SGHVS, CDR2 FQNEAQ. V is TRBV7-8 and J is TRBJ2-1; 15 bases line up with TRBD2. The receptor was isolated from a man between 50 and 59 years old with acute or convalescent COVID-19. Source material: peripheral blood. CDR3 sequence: CASSSRTSGGASYNEQFF. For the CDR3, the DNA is TGTGCCAGCAGCTCTAGGACTAGCGGGGGGGCTTCCTACAATGAGCAGTTCTTC.